The rows below give T cell receptor beta chains drawn from one sample of a study of blood T cell repertoires in COVID-19. Generated by immunoSEQ multiplex PCR, the TCRdb table keeps only in-frame clones and is missing some. This table holds about 270,000 clones, 80% to 95% found once. The sample taken for sequencing was PBMCs or T cells enriched from blood (not recorded which). Receptors originate from a man aged 40-49 years who had been exposed to COVID-19. CDR3s include the opening cysteine and the closing phenylalanine or tryptophan. D genes are given only for firm matches. The size field is filled for only some rows; it gives once, few, many or a size class.

CDR3 length | D gene | clone size | J gene | V gene | CDR3 protein | CDR3 DNA
15 | . | . | TRBJ2-2 | TRBV7-3 | CASSSLVGVTGELFF | TGTGCCAGCAGCTCGTTGGTAGGGGTCACCGGGGAGCTGTTTTTT
15 | . | . | TRBJ2-7 | TRBV7-9 | CASSLAHRSSYEQYF | TGTGCCAGCAGCTTAGCGCACAGGAGCTCCTACGAGCAGTACTTC
13 | TRBD1 | . | TRBJ2-7 | TRBV18 | CASSLDRDSEQYF | TGTGCCAGCTCACTGGACCGGGACAGCGAGCAGTACTTC
15 | . | . | TRBJ1-5 | TRBV2 | CASTPDSQSNQPQHF | TGTGCCAGCACTCCGGACAGTCAATCCAATCAGCCCCAGCATTTT
15 | TRBD2 | . | TRBJ2-1 | TRBV4-2 | CASSQDSGLADEQFF | TGTGCCAGCAGCCAAGATTCCGGACTAGCCGATGAGCAGTTCTTC
13 | . | . | TRBJ1-5 | TRBV5-6 | CASSPGPNQPQHF | TGTGCCAGCAGCCCAGGCCCCAATCAGCCCCAGCATTTT
15 | TRBD1 | . | TRBJ1-6 | TRBV3-1/TRBV3-2 | CASSQVETGDSPLHF | TGTGCCAGCAGCCAAGTAGAGACAGGGGATTCACCCCTCCACTTT
16 | TRBD1 | . | TRBJ2-1 | TRBV4-2 | CASSRGTGGIYNEQFF | TGTGCCAGCAGCCGTGGGACAGGGGGGATTTACAATGAGCAGTTCTTC
14 | TRBD2 | . | TRBJ2-5 | TRBV19 | CASSSGGRGETQYF | TGTGCCAGTAGTAGCGGGGGGAGGGGAGAGACCCAGTACTTC
16 | TRBD2 | . | TRBJ2-5 | TRBV9 | CASSVGLAGRGETQYF | TGTGCCAGCAGCGTGGGACTAGCGGGCCGAGGGGAGACCCAGTACTTC
15 | TRBD2 | . | TRBJ2-1 | TRBV5-1 | CASRSTSGLHNEQFF | TGCGCCAGCAGATCGACTAGCGGGCTACACAATGAGCAGTTCTTC
11 | . | . | TRBJ2-2 | TRBV13 | CASSWQGELFF | TGTGCCAGCAGCTGGCAGGGGGAGCTGTTTTTT
12 | . | once | TRBJ2-7 | TRBV5-1 | CASSMDFYEQYF | TGCGCCAGCAGCATGGACTTTTACGAGCAGTACTTC
10 | . | once | TRBJ2-1 | TRBV25-1 | CASSGVSQFF | TGTGCCAGCAGTGGTGTGAGCCAGTTCTTC
15 | . | once | TRBJ1-1 | TRBV7-2 | CASSLPDKSNTEAFF | TGTGCCAGCAGCCTACCCGACAAGTCGAACACTGAAGCTTTCTTT
15 | TRBD1 | once | TRBJ1-2 | TRBV13 | CASSPDPGDRVGYTF | TGTGCCAGCAGCCCGGATCCAGGCGACAGGGTCGGCTACACCTTC
15 | TRBD1 | . | TRBJ2-7 | TRBV2 | CASSEGDRQAYEQYF | TGTGCCAGCAGTGAAGGGGACAGACAAGCCTACGAGCAGTACTTC
15 | . | . | TRBJ2-5 | TRBV19 | CASSIGGVSSETQYF | TGTGCCAGTAGTATAGGGGGAGTGAGTAGTGAGACCCAGTACTTC
14 | . | . | TRBJ2-1 | TRBV12-5 | CASGGRGQLNEQFF | TGTGCTAGTGGGGGGCGGGGACAGCTAAATGAGCAGTTCTTC
15 | TRBD1 | . | TRBJ1-6 | TRBV20-1 | CSASRTGGGNSPLHF | TGCAGTGCTAGTAGGACAGGCGGTGGGAATTCACCCCTCCACTTT
15 | . | . | TRBJ1-4 | TRBV9 | CASNLRGSQGEKLFF | TGTGCCAGCAACCTAAGAGGGAGCCAGGGGGAAAAACTGTTTTTT
17 | TRBD2 | . | TRBJ2-7 | TRBV27 | CASSHYPPGTSLYGQYF | TGTGCCAGCAGTCACTACCCCCCGGGGACTAGTCTCTACGGGCAGTACTTC
13 | . | . | TRBJ2-5 | TRBV4-1 | CASSQVSQETQYF | TGCGCCAGCAGCCAAGTTAGCCAAGAGACCCAGTACTTC
15 | TRBD1 | once | TRBJ1-5 | TRBV4-1 | CASSQSGQGHQPQHF | TGCGCCAGCAGCCAGTCGGGACAGGGTCATCAGCCCCAGCATTTT
15 | TRBD1 | . | TRBJ2-7 | TRBV11-2 | CASSLRGRPTDEQYF | TGTGCCAGCAGCTTAAGGGGGCGGCCGACGGACGAGCAGTACTTC
14 | TRBD1 | . | TRBJ1-5 | TRBV19 | CASSTRGLDQPQHF | TGTGCCAGTAGTACCAGGGGGCTGGATCAGCCCCAGCATTTT
15 | TRBD1 | . | TRBJ1-4 | TRBV7-9 | CASSSGTATNEKLFF | TGTGCCAGCAGCTCTGGGACAGCAACTAATGAAAAACTGTTTTTT
15 | TRBD1 | . | TRBJ1-6 | TRBV6-5 | CASSTRDRPNSPLHF | TGTGCCAGCAGTACAAGGGACAGGCCGAATTCACCCCTCCACTTT
15 | TRBD2 | . | TRBJ2-7 | TRBV9 | CASSVGLAASYEQYF | TGTGCCAGCAGCGTCGGACTAGCGGCCTCCTACGAGCAGTACTTC
17 | TRBD2 | once | TRBJ2-3 | TRBV11-3 | CASSLRGTGLDTDTQYF | TGTGCCAGCAGCTTACGTGGTACGGGACTAGATACAGATACGCAGTATTTT
13 | . | . | TRBJ2-5 | TRBV27 | CAKPQGNQETQYF | TGTGCCAAACCACAGGGAAACCAAGAGACCCAGTACTTC
15 | TRBD1 | . | TRBJ1-1 | TRBV28 | CASRGDRVWLTEAFF | TGTGCCAGCAGGGGGGACAGGGTTTGGCTCACTGAAGCTTTCTTT
17 | . | . | TRBJ1-1 | TRBV9 | CASSVGLAGNMNTEAFF | TGTGCCAGCAGCGTAGGGCTGGCAGGGAATATGAACACTGAAGCTTTCTTT
13 | . | . | TRBJ2-6 | TRBV11-1 | CASRSAGANVLTF | TGTGCCAGCAGGTCGGCTGGGGCCAACGTCCTGACTTTC
15 | . | . | TRBJ1-3 | TRBV4-2 | CASSQDPGSGNTIYF | TGTGCCAGCAGCCAAGATCCGGGAAGCGGAAACACCATATATTTT
16 | . | . | TRBJ1-1 | TRBV7-9 | CASSLDVALRGTEAFF | TGTGCCAGCAGCTTAGACGTCGCTCTTAGAGGTACTGAAGCTTTCTTT
15 | TRBD2 | once | TRBJ2-7 | TRBV9 | CASSVAPSGVYEQYF | TGTGCCAGCAGCGTAGCTCCTAGCGGGGTATACGAGCAGTACTTC
14 | . | . | TRBJ1-1 | TRBV5-1 | CASSLGTLPSEAFF | TGCGCCAGCAGCTTGGGGACTCTTCCCTCTGAAGCTTTCTTT
14 | TRBD1 | . | TRBJ1-5 | TRBV27 | CATRQGEGHQPQHF | TGTGCCACCAGACAGGGAGAGGGTCATCAGCCCCAGCATTTT
14 | TRBD1 | . | TRBJ2-1 | TRBV11-3 | CASSSRDRYNEQFF | TGTGCCAGCAGCTCTCGGGACAGATACAATGAGCAGTTCTTC
14 | . | . | TRBJ1-5 | TRBV27 | CASSLYGDGQPQHF | TGTGCCAGCAGTTTATACGGGGATGGGCAGCCCCAGCATTTT
14 | TRBD2 | . | TRBJ2-1 | TRBV27 | CASRGLATYNEQFF | TGTGCCAGCAGGGGACTAGCGACGTACAATGAGCAGTTCTTC
15 | TRBD2 | . | TRBJ2-1 | TRBV11-2 | CASSLVALAGGEQFF | TGTGCCAGCAGCTTAGTTGCACTAGCGGGAGGTGAGCAGTTCTTC
13 | . | . | TRBJ1-4 | TRBV28 | CASRRGTNEKLFF | TGTGCCAGCAGACGCGGGACTAATGAAAAACTGTTTTTT
14 | . | . | TRBJ2-3 | TRBV20-1 | CSASAAEPTDTQYF | TGCAGTGCTAGTGCAGCGGAGCCCACAGATACGCAGTATTTT
13 | TRBD1 | . | TRBJ1-2 | TRBV30 | CAWKPGGHYGYTF | TGTGCCTGGAAGCCAGGGGGCCACTATGGCTACACCTTC